One and the same sample provided the 25 T cell receptor beta chains below, sequenced in a study of immune reconstitution after stem cell transplant in scleroderma. MiXCR, applied by TCRdb to the RT-PCR reads, yields one record per CDR3 protein. The data show under 5,000 distinct CDR3 sequences, 7.5% to 9.5% seen once. Sampling was conducted before or after autologous hematopoietic stem cell transplantation (not recorded which). Receptor source: a male donor with systemic sclerosis.

In the case of this clonotype: This may be a read error, as it is one base from a much larger clone. The chain couples TRBV28 to TRBJ1-4; D not certain. V was cut by 2 bases and J by 0 bases, with 7 bases left in between. Germline assignment: CDR1 MDHEN and CDR2 SYDVKM. The CDR3 is 15 amino acids. The CDR3 here is CASSLAQTTNEKLFF. In DNA, the CDR3 is TGTGCCAGCAGTTTAGCACAAACAACTAATGAAAAACTGTTTTTT.

By frequency in the sample, this clonotype is medium-sized (0.01 to 0.1%). The chain combines TRBV2 with TRBJ1-4; possible D gene TRBD1, 6 bases. V dropped 6 bases and J dropped 0 bases, with 20 bases sitting between them. The germline V gene has CDR1 SNHLY and CDR2 FYNNEI. The length of the CDR3 is 18 residues. The CDR3 loop reads CASSPRFPRQATNEKLFF. CDR3 DNA sequence: TGTGCCAGCAGCCCCCGATTCCCCCGACAGGCAACTAATGAAAAACTGTTTTTT.

The chain uses TRBV7-9 and TRBJ2-2; 10 bases are a match to TRBD2. The CDR3 length is 16 residues. The germline V gene encodes CDR1 SEHNR and CDR2 FQNEAQ (reference sequence). J was trimmed by 6 bases and V by 3 bases; bases with no gene match: 7. The CDR3 is CASSFMSSGRPGELFF. The CDR3 bases are TGTGCCAGCAGCTTTATGTCTAGCGGGAGACCCGGGGAGCTGTTTTTT.

With respect to this clonotype: At one end the junction does not follow the germline gene, possibly because of a read error. The J gene is TRBJ1-2, the V gene TRBV12-3 or TRBV12-4; 11 bases fit TRBD1. CDR3 size: 14 residues. The CDR3, as DNA: TGTGTCAGCAGTAGAGCCGGGACAGGGGGTGGCTACACCTTC. This gives the protein CVSSRAGTGGGYTF.

The table lists this clonotype with a few counts. The genes are TRBV24-1 and TRBJ1-2; TRBD1 matches 7 bases. CDR3 size: 14 residues. V lost 7 bases, J lost 3 bases, and 7 bases stayed unmatched. Germline CDR1 reads KGHDR; CDR2 reads SFDVKD. The CDR3 here is CATSDRDRDYGYTF. CDR3 DNA: TGTGCCACCAGCGACAGGGATCGCGACTATGGCTACACCTTC.

This clonotype is categorized as medium-sized (0.01 to 0.1%). The chain links TRBV7-2 to TRBJ1-5; the match to TRBD1 covers 8 bases. The germline V gene has CDR1 SGHTA and CDR2 FQGNSA. J was trimmed by 5 bases and V by 3 bases; bases with no gene match: 0. There are 13 residues in the CDR3. The CDR3 region is CASSLGQDQPQHF. Here the CDR3 DNA reads TGTGCCAGCAGCTTGGGACAGGATCAGCCCCAGCATTTT. Full variable domain (remainder filled in from reference TRBV7-2 and TRBJ1-5): GAGVSQSPSNKVTEKGKDVELRCDPISGHTALYWYRQSLGQGLEFLIYFQGNSAPDKSGLPSDRFSAERTGGSVSTLTIQRTQQEDSAVYLCASSLGQDQPQHFGDGTRLSIL.

In its sample, this clonotype is medium-sized (0.01 to 0.1%). This chain links TRBV4-1 with TRBJ1-1, with 9 bases that match TRBD1. Germline V CDR1 and CDR2: MGHRA, YSYEKL. The CDR3 runs 17 residues. Germline trimming cut 8 bases from V and 6 bases from J; bases unmatched to any gene: 19. Here the CDR3 DNA reads TGCGCCAGCCGGAGTCTTGGGGACAGGGCGGCGTTGGCTGAAGCTTTCTTT. It translates to CASRSLGDRAALAEAFF.

V usage is TRBV10-3 and J usage is TRBJ1-3, with D maybe TRBD1 (6 bases). Germline CDR1 reads ENHRY; CDR2 reads SYGVKD. Trimming pared 7 bases from V and 2 bases from J, leaving 15 bases between. This CDR3 is built from 15 residues. CDR3: CAITSEGGAGNTIYF. As DNA, the CDR3 is TGTGCCATCACTTCCGAGGGGGGAGCTGGAAACACCATATATTTT.

This chain joins TRBV20-1 and TRBJ2-1; D gene unclear. Germline CDR1 is DFQATT and CDR2 is SNEGSKA (reference sequence). There are 13 residues in the CDR3. V dropped 0 bases and J dropped 7 bases, with 10 bases sitting between them. Written as DNA, the CDR3 is TGCAGTGCTAGAGACCGGAGTCGGAATGAGCAGTTCTTC. It encodes CSARDRSRNEQFF.

This rearrangement joins TRBV5-1 to TRBJ2-3; TRBD2 agrees at 13 bases. The CDR3 loop spans 16 amino acids. Per germline, CDR1 SGHRS and CDR2 YFSETQ. The V and J ends lost 7 bases and 2 bases, in that order; junction bases with no gene match: 7. Here the CDR3 reads CASGPTSGGSTDTQYF. In DNA, the CDR3 is TGCGCCAGCGGCCCGACTAGCGGGGGGTCCACAGATACGCAGTATTTT.

This clonotype was detected a few times. The chain is built from TRBV6-6 and TRBJ2-5; either TRBD1 or TRBD2 may supply D (5 bases each). Per germline, CDR1 MNHNY and CDR2 SVGAGI (reference sequence). V lost 0 bases, J lost 4 bases, and 15 bases lay in between. The CDR3 is 16 residues long. For the CDR3, the DNA is TGTGCCAGCAGTTACTCATCGGGGCAGGGTCGAGAGACCCAGTACTTC. Translating gives CASSYSSGQGRETQYF.

The V gene is TRBV7-8, the J gene TRBJ2-3; TRBD2 matches 16 bases. Germline-derived CDR1 and CDR2 are SGHVS and FQNEAQ. The CDR3 length is 18 residues. The V and J ends lost 6 bases and 2 bases, in that order; junction bases with no gene match: 8. The DNA of the CDR3 is TGTGCCAGCAGGACCGGGACTAGCGGGAGGGCCGTCACAGATACGCAGTATTTT. Encoded protein: CASRTGTSGRAVTDTQYF.

This clonotype was observed a few times. The chain is built from TRBV4-2 and TRBJ2-5; D gene unclear. The CDR3 runs 13 residues. Deletions cut 0 bases from V and 5 bases from J, with 7 bases between. Per germline, CDR1 LGHNA and CDR2 YNFKEQ. DNA for the CDR3: TGTGCCAGCAGCCAAGAGATCGGGGAGACCCAGTACTTC. Protein product: CASSQEIGETQYF.

The chain links TRBV7-2 to TRBJ1-5; D call uncertain. CDR1 and CDR2 (germline): SGHTA, FQGNSA. This CDR3 contains 14 residues. The ends were cut back, 7 bases at V and 7 bases at J, with 17 bases in the middle. The CDR3 here is CASTPLEGSQPQHF. The CDR3 coding sequence is TGTGCCAGCACCCCCTTAGAGGGAAGCCAGCCCCAGCATTTT.

This chain joins TRBV27 and TRBJ2-5, with TRBD1 identical over 11 bases. V lost 4 bases, J lost 5 bases, and 9 bases stayed unmatched. The germline gives CDR1 MNHEY, CDR2 SMNVEV (reference sequence). There are 16 residues in the CDR3. CDR3 sequence (DNA): TGTGCCAGCAGTTCCCTCGGACAGGGGGCGAAGGAGACCCAGTACTTC. Its translation is CASSSLGQGAKETQYF.

This clonotype was counted between two and nine times. The rearrangement uses TRBV20-1 and TRBJ2-7, with D possibly being TRBD1 or TRBD2 (5 bases each). The length of the CDR3 is 12 residues. The ends were cut back, 3 bases at V and 6 bases at J, with 12 bases in the middle. Per germline, CDR1 DFQATT and CDR2 SNEGSKA (reference sequence). The DNA for the CDR3 is TGCAGTGCTAGGCTTACTAGGGGCGAGCAGTACTTC. This codes for CSARLTRGEQYF.

Judged by abundance, this clonotype is medium-sized (0.01 to 0.1%). The chain links TRBV19 to TRBJ2-3, with TRBD2 matching over 7 bases. CDR1 is LNHDA, CDR2 SQIVND, per germline (reference sequence). The CDR3 is 14 amino acids. Trimming cost V 5 bases and J 5 bases; bases outside gene matches: 7. The CDR3 nucleotides read TGTGCCAGTAGTCGGGCGGGAGAAAAAGATACGCAGTATTTT. Translated, it gives CASSRAGEKDTQYF.

By frequency in the sample, this clonotype is medium-sized. The chain couples TRBV5-1 to TRBJ1-2; D gene uncertain. Germline CDR1 reads SGHRS; CDR2 reads YFSETQ. This CDR3 region has 13 residues. V was shortened by 4 bases and J by 7 bases, with 14 bases between the two germline ends. The DNA for the CDR3 is TGCGCCAGCAGCCCAGAAGGGCGGAGTGGCTACACCTTC. This encodes CASSPEGRSGYTF.

The chain uses TRBV6-8 and TRBJ2-7, with unresolved D. V was cut by 3 bases and J by 3 bases, with 12 bases left in between. CDR3 size: 14 residues. Germline loops: CDR1 MNHGY, CDR2 SAAAGT. Here the CDR3 reads CASSYITPHYEQYF. The DNA for the CDR3 is TGTGCCAGCAGTTATATTACTCCCCACTACGAGCAGTACTTC.

V gene TRBV15 combines with J gene TRBJ2-5; TRBD1 aligns across 8 bases. The V and J ends lost 5 bases and 4 bases, in that order; junction bases with no gene match: 6. The V gene's germline CDR1 is LNHNV and CDR2 YYDKDF (reference sequence). The CDR3 contains 14 residues. CDR3 region: CATSPAGTGETQYF. The CDR3 region has the DNA TGTGCCACCAGCCCTGCGGGGACAGGAGAGACCCAGTACTTC.

This clonotype has just a few counts. This chain uses TRBV20-1 with TRBJ2-1; no firm D call. Deletions cut 3 bases from V and 0 bases from J, with 12 bases between. The CDR3 spans 15 residues. The germline CDR1 and CDR2 sequences are DFQATT and SNEGSKA (reference sequence). The CDR3 sequence is CSARSLGYSYNEQFF. Written as DNA, the CDR3 is TGCAGTGCTAGGTCCTTGGGGTACTCCTACAATGAGCAGTTCTTC.

The chain joins TRBV27 to TRBJ1-1; D gene uncertain. The CDR3 has 13 amino acids. Trimming cost V 2 bases and J 7 bases, with 11 bases left between them. Germline CDR1 MNHEY, CDR2 SMNVEV (reference sequence). The CDR3 protein is CASSLTASGEAFF. The CDR3, as DNA: TGTGCCAGCAGTTTAACGGCTAGCGGTGAAGCTTTCTTT.

This clonotype is deemed large. This chain connects TRBV6-2 or TRBV6-3 to TRBJ1-5; D unresolved. The length of the CDR3 is 13 residues. Trimming stripped 6 bases from V and 4 bases from J, with 10 bases between. Per germline, CDR1 MNHEY and CDR2 SVGEGT. CDR3 DNA: TGTGCCAGCAGGAAGTTGGGGAATCAGCCCCAGCATTTT. The encoded protein is CASRKLGNQPQHF.

J is TRBJ2-5 and V is TRBV6-2 or TRBV6-3; either TRBD1 or TRBD2 may fit D (5 bases each). The CDR3 contains 15 residues. V shed 7 bases and J shed 1 base, with 16 bases lying between them. Germline CDR1 MNHEY, CDR2 SVGEGT. This chain's CDR3 is CASTSLEGPQETQYF. In DNA, the CDR3 is TGTGCCAGCACTTCGCTCGAGGGGCCCCAAGAGACCCAGTACTTC.

The gene calls are TRBV5-1 and TRBJ2-2, with D unresolved. Trimming left V 4 bases short and J 4 bases short, with 8 bases between. Per germline, CDR1 SGHRS and CDR2 YFSETQ. This CDR3 has 13 amino acids. CDR3 in amino acids: CASSPELTGELFF. The CDR3 coding sequence is TGCGCCAGCAGCCCTGAACTCACCGGGGAGCTGTTTTTT.